The 6 T cell receptor beta chains listed next were all sequenced from one sample in a study of blood T cell repertoires in COVID-19. Libraries were prepared by immunoSEQ multiplex PCR; TCRdb keeps only in-frame clonotypes and omits some of them. The sample shows approximately 71,000 clones, about 88% of them seen only once. The material sequenced was peripheral blood. Receptors originate from a human donor in a cohort sampled during active COVID-19.

The V call is TRBV2, the J call TRBJ1-2; 9 bases fit TRBD1. V dropped 4 bases and J dropped 2; count of bases not matched to a gene: 5. Germline V gene lookup returns CDR1 SNHLY and CDR2 FYNNEI. CDR3 length: 15 residues. CDR3 residues: CASSAGQGGNYGYTF. The CDR3 DNA is TGTGCCAGCAGTGCGGGACAGGGTGGCAACTATGGCTACACCTTC.

The V and J genes are TRBV2 and TRBJ1-1; TRBD1 aligns across 9 bases. V lost 5 bases and J lost 7; bases outside the gene matches: 8. The CDR3 consists of 14 residues. Germline V gene lookup returns CDR1 SNHLY and CDR2 FYNNEI. The DNA for the CDR3 is TGTGCCAGCAGTCTCTACAGGGGGCTGGATGAAGCTTTCTTT. This translates into CASSLYRGLDEAFF.

The chain carries TRBV20-1 and TRBJ1-6; D is unclear. V dropped 3 bases and J dropped 5 bases, with 17 bases sitting between them. This CDR3 comprises 16 residues. Germline assignment: CDR1 DFQATT and CDR2 SNEGSKA (reference sequence). The CDR3 reads CSASAAGGVHNSPLHF. CDR3 coding DNA: TGCAGTGCTAGTGCGGCGGGAGGCGTCCATAATTCACCCCTCCACTTT.

The chain couples TRBV3-1 (or the pseudogene TRBV3-2) to TRBJ2-5, with TRBD2 as a possible D gene (6 bases). V gave up 1 base and J gave up 0 bases, with 15 bases separating them. CDR1 and CDR2 (germline): LGHDT, YNNKEL (reference sequence). This CDR3 contains 17 residues. The CDR3 spells CASSQGSRGLYQETQYF. CDR3 sequence (DNA): TGTGCCAGCAGCCAAGGATCGCGGGGACTGTACCAAGAGACCCAGTACTTC.

This clone was counted a single time. The chain recombines TRBV5-5 with TRBJ1-3; D remains unclear. V lost 4 bases, J lost 2 bases, and 13 bases lay in between. The CDR3 has 15 amino acids. Germline V gene data show CDR1 as SGHKS and CDR2 as YYEKEE (reference sequence). The CDR3 DNA follows: TGTGCCAGCAGCAGTACACCACACCCTGGAAACACCATATATTTT. As protein: CASSSTPHPGNTIYF.

This sequence joins TRBV19 and TRBJ1-2; D possibly corresponds to TRBD1 (5 bases). Germline CDR1 LNHDA, CDR2 SQIVND (reference sequence). The V gene lost 11 bases and the J gene lost 3 bases, with 16 bases spanning the gap. The CDR3 runs to 13 residues. CDR3 DNA sequence: TGTGCCGTCGGGGGGGTGCCCCACTATGGCTACACCTTC. Encoded protein: CAVGGVPHYGYTF. The whole variable domain, remainder taken from reference TRBV19 and TRBJ1-2, is DGGITQSPKYLFRKEGQNVTLSCEQNLNHDAMYWYRQDPGQGLRLIYYSQIVNDFQKGDIAEGYSVSREKKESFPLTVTSAQKNPTAFYLCAVGGVPHYGYTFGSGTRLTVV.